The clone carrying this TCR beta chain occurred a few times. Its cognate antigen is unknown. Germline V gene sequence: CDR1 LNHDA, CDR2 SQIVND (reference sequence). The CDR3 totals 15 residues. The V and J ends lost 5 bases and 4 bases, in that order; junction bases with no gene match: 7. Every isolated RNA sample was fully reverse transcribed, so sequencing captured expressed TCRB transcripts. Data came from immunoSEQ multiplex PCR; TCRdb stores just in-frame clones and leaves some out. The sample has about 140,000 clones; about 10% are singletons. This sample is drawn from a study of beta chain features in type 1 diabetes. Each of the CD4+ naive, central memory, regulatory and stem cell-like memory populations was sorted via CD45RO/CCR7/CD25/CD127/CD95/CD27. Study outcomes and limitations: Over-representation of high TCR-expressing cells was a possible consequence of cDNA sequencing.

The source is a man aged 18 to 35 in good health. The material sequenced was naive CD4+ T cells from blood. The J gene is TRBJ2-1, the V gene TRBV19, with 8 bases lining up with TRBD1. The CDR3 region is CASSSGTGYYNEQFF. The CDR3 region has the DNA TGTGCCAGTAGTTCAGGGACAGGCTATTACAATGAGCAGTTCTTC.